This T cell receptor beta chain originates from a study of T-cell reconstitution after alpha-beta-depleted transplantation in children. This clonotype showed up many times. TCRbeta library construction was performed incorporating unique molecular identifiers. TCRdb re-analysed the PCR reads in MiXCR, keeping a single row per CDR3 protein. The sample has fewer than 120,000 distinct CDR3 sequences, under 13% seen once; the top ten hold about 8.8%. The CDR3 covers 16 residues. The germline V and J ends were trimmed by 4 bases and 1 base, with 15 bases remaining between them. Germline CDR1 LNHDA, CDR2 SQIVND (reference sequence).

The source material was PBMCs from the stem cell graft donor, sampled from the stem cell graft. This sequence joins TRBV19 and TRBJ2-3, with D unresolved. The clonotype comes from a human donor who donated a stem cell graft to a child with acute lymphoblastic leukemia. CDR3 amino acids: CASSTNTAWGTDTQYF. As DNA, the CDR3 is TGTGCCAGTAGTACGAATACAGCCTGGGGCACAGATACGCAGTATTTT. The variable domain in full, with the rest retrieved from reference TRBV19 and TRBJ2-3, is DGGITQSPKYLFRKEGQNVTLSCEQNLNHDAMYWYRQDPGQGLRLIYYSQIVNDFQKGDIAEGYSVSREKKESFPLTVTSAQKNPTAFYLCASSTNTAWGTDTQYFGPGTRLTVL.